This T cell receptor beta chain stems from a study of T cell changes during pregnancy in multiple sclerosis. The length of the CDR3 is 16 residues. Losses at the gene ends were 0 bases for V and 0 bases for J; bases not matched to a gene: 2. CDR1 SGHRS and CDR2 YFSETQ come from the germline V gene. As to this clone: The same CDR3 is also encoded by other DNA sequences in this sample.

The protocol was immunoSEQ multiplex PCR, while the TCRdb copy is restricted to in-frame clones and leaves out a portion. The sample consists of about 94,000 clones, approximately 94% of them appearing once. V usage is TRBV5-1 and J usage is TRBJ2-1; 8 bases match TRBD1. Sample: peripheral blood, taken after pregnancy. This clonotype was obtained from a female donor with multiple sclerosis, enrolled in a pregnancy study. CDR3 loop: CASSLEQGGSYNEQFF. The CDR3, as DNA: TGCGCCAGCAGCTTGGAACAGGGGGGCTCCTACAATGAGCAGTTCTTC.